This T cell receptor beta chain appears in the sequencing data of a study of blood T cell repertoires in COVID-19. Study summary: The study drew acute and convalescent COVID-19 samples from the United States, Italy and Spain.

The authors' processing: Amplification of reference gene primers provided the estimated nucleated cell counts. Generated by immunoSEQ multiplex PCR, the TCRdb table keeps only in-frame clones and is missing some. Clone size and V and J calls were adopted from that table, with D and trimming inferred from the DNA. Of roughly 200,000 clones listed, 85% to 90% are singletons. The V gene lost 0 bases and the J gene lost 9 bases, with 12 bases spanning the gap. CDR1 and CDR2 from the germline V gene are MNHEY and SVGAGI. The CDR3 spans 14 residues. Sequenced material: peripheral blood. The source of this sequence is a man aged 55 to 70 who had recovered from COVID-19. The chain combines TRBV6-5 with TRBJ2-1; D unresolved. The CDR3 is CASSYSLVEREQFF. DNA of the CDR3: TGTGCCAGCAGTTACTCGCTAGTGGAACGTGAGCAGTTCTTC.